Below are 8 T cell receptor beta chains sequenced from a single sample in a study of blood T cells in healthy people across ages. Together with a sample-barcoded 5' primer, a J-beta primer mix was included in a second PCR lasting about 6 to 11 cycles. TCRdb redid the calling of the 5' RACE reads with MiXCR, one entry per CDR3 protein. Seen here are about 800,000 distinct CDR3 sequences, around a quarter observed once, and the top ten hold under 4.5%. The same data also contributed to another study, on T cells of mothers and their children.

The specimen was blood. These receptors were collected from a boy younger than 18 in good health.

At least ten counts were recorded for this clonotype. The chain joins TRBV11-2 to TRBJ2-7; D is perhaps TRBD1 (6 bases). CDR3 size: 15 residues. Per the germline V gene, CDR1 is SGHAT and CDR2 is FQNNGV. The V end lost 0 bases, the J end lost 3 bases, and 12 bases lay between the germline ends. CDR3 loop: CASSLESQGFYEQYF. The CDR3 nucleotides read TGTGCCAGCAGCTTAGAGAGTCAGGGGTTCTACGAGCAGTACTTC.

This clonotype was seen a handful of times. The chain employs TRBV5-1 and TRBJ2-7; no clear D. The CDR3 totals 13 residues. V dropped 2 bases and J dropped 3 bases, with 9 bases sitting between them. Germline values: CDR1 SGHRS, CDR2 YFSETQ. The CDR3 region has the DNA TGCGCCAGCAGCTTCGAAGAATTCTACGAGCAGTACTTC. It translates to CASSFEEFYEQYF.

This chain joins TRBV5-5 and TRBJ2-1; D possibly matches TRBD1 or TRBD2 (5 bases each). V lost 6 bases and J lost 2, with 27 bases in between. Germline V CDR1 and CDR2: SGHKS, YYEKEE (reference sequence). The CDR3 covers 19 residues. The CDR3 region has the DNA TGTGCCAGCACGCCCCTTTATGGGGGAGCCAGGTACGCCTACAATGAGCAGTTCTTC. It encodes CASTPLYGGARYAYNEQFF.

The chain carries TRBV20-1 and TRBJ2-3, with 11 bases lining up with TRBD2. Germline CDR1 and CDR2: DFQATT and SNEGSKA (reference sequence). The CDR3 is 16 amino acids. The trim removed 3 bases at V and 4 bases at J, leaving 9 bases unmatched. CDR3 coding DNA: TGCAGTGCTAGGGGCATAGCGGGGGGGTTTCCAGATACGCAGTATTTT. This gives the protein CSARGIAGGFPDTQYF.

The V gene is TRBV7-2, the J gene TRBJ2-5; 9 bases match TRBD2. Germline values: CDR1 SGHTA, CDR2 FQGNSA. The CDR3 length is 15 residues. The ends lost 5 bases at V and 2 bases at J; junction bases unmatched: 6. The CDR3 sequence: CASSPGSGSQETQYF. CDR3 in DNA: TGTGCCAGCAGCCCCGGTAGCGGGAGTCAAGAGACCCAGTACTTC.

The chain uses TRBV6-1 and TRBJ2-1, with D perhaps TRBD1 (6 bases). There are 13 residues in the CDR3. V lost 8 bases and J 0 bases, leaving 8 bases between the germline ends. CDR1 is MNHNS and CDR2 is SASEGT in the germline V gene. CDR3: CASQTGSYNEQFF. DNA for the CDR3: TGTGCCAGCCAGACAGGCTCCTACAATGAGCAGTTCTTC.

CDR3 nucleotides: TGTGCCAGCAGTCTTTTAGCGGGAGGGCTATCCTACGAGCAGTACTTC. It codes for CASSLLAGGLSYEQYF. The chain couples TRBV7-2 to TRBJ2-5, with 11 nucleotides matching TRBD2. The DNA end lines up better with TRBJ2-7; the J call may be wrong. The germline CDR1 and CDR2 sequences are SGHTA and FQGNSA. The CDR3 has 16 amino acids.

The genes are TRBV28 and TRBJ2-7, with D tentatively TRBD2 (8 bases). The CDR3 is 15 amino acids. V was trimmed by 6 bases and J by 4 bases, leaving 19 bases between them. Germline CDR1 reads MDHEN; CDR2 reads SYDVKM. The CDR3 nucleotides are TGTGCCAGCAGGCCCGGGGGGGGGACAGAATACGAGCAGTACTTC. Translating gives CASRPGGGTEYEQYF.